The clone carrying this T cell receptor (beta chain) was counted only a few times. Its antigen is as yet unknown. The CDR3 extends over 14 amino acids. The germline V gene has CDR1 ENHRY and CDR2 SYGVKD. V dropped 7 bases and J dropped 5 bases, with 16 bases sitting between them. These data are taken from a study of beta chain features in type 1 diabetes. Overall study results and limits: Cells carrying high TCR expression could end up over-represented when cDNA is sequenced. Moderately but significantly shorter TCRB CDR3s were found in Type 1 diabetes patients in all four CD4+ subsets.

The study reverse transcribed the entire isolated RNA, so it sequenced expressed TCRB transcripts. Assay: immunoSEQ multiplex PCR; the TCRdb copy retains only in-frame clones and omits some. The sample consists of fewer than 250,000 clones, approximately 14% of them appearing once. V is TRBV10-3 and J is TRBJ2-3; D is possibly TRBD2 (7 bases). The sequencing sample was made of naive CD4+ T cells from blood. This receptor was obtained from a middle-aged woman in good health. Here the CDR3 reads CAITRGGPVDTQYF. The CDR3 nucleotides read TGTGCCATCACTAGGGGGGGCCCCGTAGATACGCAGTATTTT.